These 8 T cell receptor beta chains originate from one sample sequenced in a study of blood T cell repertoires in COVID-19. Sequencing used immunoSEQ multiplex PCR; TCRdb keeps in-frame clones, though not all of them. The sample consists of 70,000 or so clones, over 80% of them appearing once. The material sequenced was peripheral blood. The source of these receptors is a woman in her 50s with acute or convalescent COVID-19.

V and J are TRBV9 and TRBJ1-1; tentatively, D is TRBD1 (6 bases). V was clipped by 4 bases and J by 0 bases, with 16 bases between them. Germline V lookup: CDR1 SGDLS, CDR2 YYNGEE. This CDR3 comprises 16 residues. The CDR3 DNA follows: TGTGCCAGCAGCCCGGGTCAAGGGGGTATGAACACTGAAGCTTTCTTT. It translates to CASSPGQGGMNTEAFF. Variable domain in full (rest from reference TRBV9 and TRBJ1-1): DSGVTQTPKHLITATGQRVTLRCSPRSGDLSVYWYQQSLDQGLQFLIQYYNGEERAKGNILERFSAQQFPDLHSELNLSSLELGDSALYFCASSPGQGGMNTEAFFGQGTRLTVV.

The chain carries TRBV3-1 (or the pseudogene TRBV3-2) and TRBJ2-3; D is ambiguous. V shed 0 bases and J shed 0 bases, with 10 bases lying between them. CDR1 and CDR2 (germline): LGHDT, YNNKEL (reference sequence). The CDR3 sequence is 16 residues long. CDR3 sequence reads: CASSQESRISTDTQYF. The CDR3 DNA reads as TGTGCCAGCAGCCAAGAATCCAGAATTAGCACAGATACGCAGTATTTT.

V is TRBV6-2 or TRBV6-3 and J is TRBJ1-6, with D unresolved. Trimming took 5 bases from V and 14 from J, leaving 13 bases between them. Germline CDR1 reads MNHEY; CDR2 reads SVGEGT. The CDR3 has 12 residues. The CDR3 is CASSTLGPTLHF. The CDR3, as DNA: TGTGCCAGCAGTACCCTTGGGCCAACCCTCCACTTT.

The chain joins TRBV5-1 to TRBJ1-1; D is uncertain. CDR1 SGHRS and CDR2 YFSETQ come from the germline V gene. CDR3 length: 15 amino acids. Trimming stripped 0 bases from V and 4 bases from J, with 13 bases between. The CDR3 nucleotides are TGCGCCAGCAGCTTGGCGGTCGGGAGTCCCACTGAAGCTTTCTTT. Translated, it gives CASSLAVGSPTEAFF.

The chain links TRBV18 to TRBJ1-5; D unclear. Germline CDR1 KGHSH, CDR2 LQKENI. The CDR3 is 15 residues long. V was pared by 3 bases and J by 0 bases, with 9 bases between. CDR3 nucleotide sequence: TGTGCCAGCTCACCGTCGGGAGATAGCAATCAGCCCCAGCATTTT. Translating it yields CASSPSGDSNQPQHF.

The CDR3 region is CASSQTRGQGYNEQFF. The CDR3 region has the DNA TGTGCCAGCAGCCAAACCAGGGGGCAGGGGTACAATGAGCAGTTCTTC. This chain connects TRBV2 to TRBJ2-1, with 8 bases fitting TRBD1. The J segment lost 4 bases and the V segment lost 6 bases, leaving 11 bases of the junction unmatched. CDR1 is SNHLY, CDR2 FYNNEI, per germline. This CDR3 comprises 16 residues.

The genes are TRBV5-1 and TRBJ2-1, with 7 bases lining up with TRBD1. The CDR3 length is 15 residues. Germline assignment: CDR1 SGHRS and CDR2 YFSETQ. V lost 5 bases to trimming and J lost 2 bases; unmatched junction nucleotides: 7. The CDR3 sequence is CASSQGQATYNEQFF. CDR3 DNA: TGCGCCAGCAGTCAAGGACAGGCAACCTACAATGAGCAGTTCTTC.

The chain has TRBV28 and TRBJ2-1; unclear D gene. V was trimmed by 2 bases and J by 2 bases, leaving 13 bases between them. The length of the CDR3 is 16 residues. Germline V CDR1 and CDR2: MDHEN, SYDVKM. The CDR3 spells CASSLSTARTYNEQFF. The CDR3 DNA follows: TGTGCCAGCAGTTTAAGTACAGCACGTACCTACAATGAGCAGTTCTTC.